This T cell receptor (beta chain) comes out of a study of T cell responses to AZD1222 COVID-19 vaccine. Whole-study findings and limits: The study found vaccine-associated CD4 TCRs spanning spike, dominant at 160-218 and 743-854. Repertoires were obtained only post-peak T cell response. Spike-specific TCR breadth and depth rose after two AZD1222 doses. Donors were mostly white British, more females; clonal diversity possibly underestimated.

With 5 bases removed from V and 0 bases from J, the gap between germline ends came to 14 bases. The germline CDR1 and CDR2 sequences are GTSNPN and SVGIG (reference sequence). The CDR3 loop spans 15 amino acids. To note about this clone: As yet, its antigen is unknown.

Assay: immunoSEQ multiplex PCR; the TCRdb copy retains only in-frame clones and omits some. The data contain about 150,000 clones, roughly nine tenths of them singletons. This material consisted of peripheral blood, taken on day 0 of MenACWY control vaccination. The TCR sequence derives from an adult in good health. The gene calls are TRBV30 and TRBJ1-3, with D possibly being TRBD1 (5 bases). CDR3 sequence: CAWGGRRISGNTIYF. CDR3 bases: TGTGCCTGGGGGGGACGACGGATCTCTGGAAACACCATATATTTT.